A selection of T cell receptor beta chains follows, all from one sample in a study of T cells in localized non-small cell lung cancer. The protocol was immunoSEQ multiplex PCR, while the TCRdb copy is restricted to in-frame clones and leaves out a portion. The sample shows 23,000 or so clones, 92% of them seen only once. The material was peripheral blood, obtained before any cancer treatment. These receptors originate from a man between 40 and 75 years old with stage III squamous cell lung carcinoma. Both conserved end residues are part of each CDR3.

j_call	v_call	cdr3_aa
TRBJ2-3	TRBV4-3	CASSRYRTLAGGADTQYF
TRBJ2-2	TRBV6-9	CASSRTGFGELFF
TRBJ1-2	TRBV6-5	CASSQQGRGGYTF
TRBJ2-7	TRBV10-3	CAISRDRGAEQYF
TRBJ2-1	TRBV7-2	CASSLVSGRLSYNEQFF
TRBJ2-7	TRBV28	CASSYAGTLGPEQYF
TRBJ1-1	TRBV19	CASSKPTGNEAFF
TRBJ2-4	TRBV28	CASGQLGNIQYF
TRBJ1-2	TRBV27	CASSPSGTGVYGYTF
TRBJ1-6	TRBV9	CASRMDRANSPLHF
TRBJ1-6	TRBV19	CASTEGASYNSPLHF
TRBJ2-4	TRBV7-9	CASSLDQGRKDF
TRBJ1-1	TRBV5-4	CASSFNRDRVEAFF
TRBJ1-6	TRBV30	CAWSVRDRTPLHF
TRBJ1-3	TRBV5-1	CASSPGPSSGNTIYF
TRBJ2-7	TRBV4-2	CASSQGGLAGGEQYF